Following are 8 T cell receptor beta chains from one sample sequenced in a study of STAT5B mutations in CD4+ large granular lymphocyte leukemia. Produced via immunoSEQ multiplex PCR; TCRdb's table is partial and in-frame only. The profile shows 1,400 or so clones, roughly 75% of them singletons. The sequencing input was PBMCs. The receptors were gathered from a man between 70 and 80 years old with CD4+ T-cell large granular lymphocyte leukemia.

The V call is TRBV27, the J call TRBJ1-1; D gene unclear. This CDR3 has 12 residues. V was clipped by 0 bases and J by 7 bases, with 6 bases between them. Germline assignment: CDR1 MNHEY and CDR2 SMNVEV (reference sequence). The CDR3 DNA is TGTGCCAGCAGTTTATCGATTATTGAAGCTTTCTTT. The encoded protein is CASSLSIIEAFF.

This chain connects TRBV5-6 to TRBJ1-5; 9 bases fit TRBD1. The V gene's germline CDR1 is SGHDT and CDR2 YYEEEE. CDR3 length: 17 residues. The junction had 8 bases not matched to a gene; V was cut back by 3 bases and J by 1 base. The CDR3 region is CASSSRTGAVSNQPQHF. In nucleotides, the CDR3 is TGTGCCAGCAGCTCGAGGACAGGGGCAGTGAGCAATCAGCCCCAGCATTTT. Full variable domain (rest looked up from reference TRBV5-6 and TRBJ1-5): DAGVTQSPTHLIKTRGQQVTLRCSPKSGHDTVSWYQQALGQGPQFIFQYYEEEERQRGNFPDRFSGHQFPNYSSELNVNALLLGDSALYLCASSSRTGAVSNQPQHFGDGTRLSIL.

The CDR3 DNA reads TGTGCCAGCAGTGAAGCCCCGGGAAGTTTCTACGAGCAGTACGTC. Its translation is CASSEAPGSFYEQYV. The V gene is TRBV6-1, the J gene TRBJ2-7; D possibly corresponds to TRBD2 (5 bases). The V end was cut by 0 bases, the J end by 3 bases, with 12 bases between. From germline, CDR1 is MNHNS and CDR2 SASEGT. CDR3 length: 15 residues.

This clone was detected a few times. V and J are TRBV19 and TRBJ2-7; D uncertain. Trimming pared 5 bases from V and 5 bases from J, leaving 13 bases between. Germline V lookup: CDR1 LNHDA, CDR2 SQIVND (reference sequence). CDR3 size: 13 residues. CDR3 residues: CASSCLSEDEQYF. The CDR3 DNA is TGTGCCAGTAGTTGCCTTTCGGAAGACGAGCAGTACTTC.

This chain uses TRBV6-1 with TRBJ2-7, with 8 bases that match TRBD1. After removal of 2 bases from V and 1 base from J, the junction contained 7 bases not matched to a gene. This CDR3 has 16 amino acids. CDR1 MNHNS and CDR2 SASEGT come from the germline V gene. The CDR3 DNA reads as TGTGCCAGCAGTGAAAGGTCAGGACAGGGTTCCTACGAGCAGTACGTC. Protein: CASSERSGQGSYEQYV.

The rearrangement joins TRBV7-2 to TRBJ1-2; D is perhaps TRBD1 (6 bases). V was trimmed by 5 bases and J by 4 bases, leaving 17 bases between them. CDR3 length: 15 amino acids. CDR1 and CDR2 from the germline V gene are SGHTA and FQGNSA. The DNA for the CDR3 is TGTGCCAGCAGCCCAGTGGGGCAGGGGTCCTATGGCTACACCTTC. It specifies CASSPVGQGSYGYTF.

The genes are TRBV2 and TRBJ1-3; D gene unclear. The CDR3 runs to 14 residues. Germline lookup yields CDR1 SNHLY and CDR2 FYNNEI. V was pared by 6 bases and J by 7 bases, with 16 bases between. The CDR3 spells CASRDGLSRNTIYF. CDR3 nucleotides: TGTGCCAGCAGGGACGGGCTATCCCGTAACACCATATATTTT.

The CDR3 DNA reads as TGTGCCAGCAGCAGCGATCAGCCCCAGCATTTT. It yields the protein CASSSDQPQHF. The chain carries TRBV21-1 and TRBJ1-5. TRBV21-1 is deemed a pseudogene. This CDR3 spans 11 amino acids.